Listed below are T cell receptor beta chains from one sample, sequenced in a study of blood T cell repertoires in COVID-19. Profiling relied on immunoSEQ multiplex PCR, and the TCRdb table lists in-frame clones only, not all of them. The table shows 200,000 to 300,000 clones, with about 88% occurring only once. The specimen sequenced was peripheral blood. The receptors shown here come from a man aged 30-40 years with active or convalescent COVID-19. CDR3s include the opening cysteine and the closing phenylalanine or tryptophan. Each record gives: CDR3 protein, CDR3 DNA, CDR3 length, V gene, D gene, clone size, J gene. D genes are given only for firm matches. Some rows have no size entry. The others give once, few or many, or a class for an expanded clone.

cdr3_aa: CSVDNWDRGRMDGYTF
cdr3_nt: TGCAGCGTTGACAATTGGGACAGGGGGCGCATGGATGGCTACACCTTC
cdr3_length: 16
v_call: TRBV29-1
d_call: TRBD1
clone_size: .
j_call: TRBJ1-2

cdr3_aa: CASAPDSAMGNQPQHF
cdr3_nt: TGTGCCAGCGCCCCTGACAGTGCCATGGGAAATCAGCCCCAGCATTTT
cdr3_length: 16
v_call: TRBV3-1/TRBV3-2
d_call: .
clone_size: .
j_call: TRBJ1-5

cdr3_aa: CASSIDTSAQHF
cdr3_nt: TGTGCCAGTAGTATAGATACCTCAGCCCAGCATTTT
cdr3_length: 12
v_call: TRBV19
d_call: .
clone_size: .
j_call: TRBJ1-5

cdr3_aa: CASSLEDRSTEAFF
cdr3_nt: TGCGCCAGCAGCTTGGAGGACAGAAGCACTGAAGCTTTCTTT
cdr3_length: 14
v_call: TRBV5-1
d_call: .
clone_size: few
j_call: TRBJ1-1

cdr3_aa: CASEKTILGGGRTDTGELFF
cdr3_nt: TGCGCCAGCGAAAAGACTATACTCGGGGGAGGCCGCACGGACACCGGGGAGCTGTTTTTT
cdr3_length: 20
v_call: TRBV23-1
d_call: .
clone_size: .
j_call: TRBJ2-2

cdr3_aa: CASSHRDRGPGNTIYF
cdr3_nt: TGTGCCAGCAGCCACAGGGACAGGGGGCCAGGAAACACCATATATTTT
cdr3_length: 16
v_call: TRBV3-1/TRBV3-2
d_call: TRBD1
clone_size: .
j_call: TRBJ1-3

cdr3_aa: CASSLVRGSTGELFF
cdr3_nt: TGCGCCAGCAGCTTGGTGAGGGGGTCCACCGGGGAGCTGTTTTTT
cdr3_length: 15
v_call: TRBV5-1
d_call: .
clone_size: .
j_call: TRBJ2-2

cdr3_aa: CATRGGAVFSGNTIYF
cdr3_nt: TGTGCCACCCGGGGAGGGGCGGTGTTCTCTGGAAACACCATATATTTT
cdr3_length: 16
v_call: TRBV21-1
d_call: .
clone_size: .
j_call: TRBJ1-3

cdr3_aa: CASSDTYEQYF
cdr3_nt: TGTGCCAGCAGCGACACCTACGAGCAGTACTTC
cdr3_length: 11
v_call: TRBV11-2
d_call: .
clone_size: .
j_call: TRBJ2-7

cdr3_aa: CSASFRGGIVNEQFF
cdr3_nt: TGCAGTGCTAGTTTCCGCGGGGGGATCGTCAATGAGCAGTTCTTC
cdr3_length: 15
v_call: TRBV20-1
d_call: TRBD2
clone_size: .
j_call: TRBJ2-1

cdr3_aa: CASTTATGDEQYF
cdr3_nt: TGTGCCAGCACCACCGCAACAGGGGACGAGCAGTACTTC
cdr3_length: 13
v_call: TRBV5-6
d_call: TRBD1
clone_size: .
j_call: TRBJ2-7

cdr3_aa: CASSQAGTGGSPLHF
cdr3_nt: TGTGCCAGCAGCCAAGCCGGGACAGGGGGTTCACCCCTCCACTTT
cdr3_length: 15
v_call: TRBV3-1/TRBV3-2
d_call: TRBD1
clone_size: few
j_call: TRBJ1-6

cdr3_aa: CASSLMGQENEKLFF
cdr3_nt: TGCGCCAGCAGCTTGATGGGACAAGAAAATGAAAAACTGTTTTTT
cdr3_length: 15
v_call: TRBV5-1
d_call: .
clone_size: .
j_call: TRBJ1-4

cdr3_aa: CASSAPGDNTEAFF
cdr3_nt: TGTGCCAGTAGTGCCCCGGGAGACAACACTGAAGCTTTCTTT
cdr3_length: 14
v_call: TRBV19
d_call: .
clone_size: .
j_call: TRBJ1-1

cdr3_aa: CSVGEGTGINYGYTF
cdr3_nt: TGCAGCGTTGGTGAGGGGACAGGGATTAACTATGGCTACACCTTC
cdr3_length: 15
v_call: TRBV29-1
d_call: TRBD1
clone_size: .
j_call: TRBJ1-2

cdr3_aa: CASSQFESSYEQYF
cdr3_nt: TGTGCCAGCAGCCAGTTTGAGTCCTCCTACGAGCAGTACTTC
cdr3_length: 14
v_call: TRBV3-1/TRBV3-2
d_call: .
clone_size: .
j_call: TRBJ2-7

cdr3_aa: CATSDLRGTQFF
cdr3_nt: TGTGCCACCAGTGATTTGAGGGGGACGCAGTTCTTC
cdr3_length: 12
v_call: TRBV24-1
d_call: .
clone_size: once
j_call: TRBJ2-1

cdr3_aa: CAISEKPDIYGYTF
cdr3_nt: TGTGCCATCAGCGAAAAACCTGACATCTATGGCTACACCTTC
cdr3_length: 14
v_call: TRBV10-3
d_call: .
clone_size: .
j_call: TRBJ1-2

cdr3_aa: CAWGLANEQFF
cdr3_nt: TGTGCCTGGGGACTAGCGAATGAGCAGTTCTTC
cdr3_length: 11
v_call: TRBV30
d_call: TRBD2
clone_size: .
j_call: TRBJ2-1

cdr3_aa: CASSGGTSRGPETQYF
cdr3_nt: TGCGCCAGCAGCGGAGGGACTAGCCGGGGACCGGAGACACAGTACTTC
cdr3_length: 16
v_call: TRBV5-1
d_call: TRBD2
clone_size: .
j_call: TRBJ2-5

cdr3_aa: CASSPQGQTNTGELFF
cdr3_nt: TGTGCCAGTAGTCCCCAGGGACAGACGAACACCGGGGAGCTGTTTTTT
cdr3_length: 16
v_call: TRBV19
d_call: TRBD1
clone_size: .
j_call: TRBJ2-2

cdr3_aa: CASSQVLLGAQETQYF
cdr3_nt: TGTGCCAGCAGCCAAGTTCTTTTAGGAGCGCAAGAGACCCAGTACTTC
cdr3_length: 16
v_call: TRBV4-2
d_call: .
clone_size: .
j_call: TRBJ2-5

cdr3_aa: CASSFPNEKLFF
cdr3_nt: TGTGCCAGCAGCTTTCCGAATGAAAAACTGTTTTTT
cdr3_length: 12
v_call: TRBV7-2
d_call: .
clone_size: .
j_call: TRBJ1-4

cdr3_aa: CASTDRENEKLFF
cdr3_nt: TGCGCCAGCACCGACAGGGAAAATGAAAAACTGTTTTTT
cdr3_length: 13
v_call: TRBV10-2
d_call: TRBD1
clone_size: .
j_call: TRBJ1-4

cdr3_aa: CASSQGQGGEGYTF
cdr3_nt: TGTGCCAGCAGCCAGGGCCAGGGGGGTGAAGGCTACACCTTC
cdr3_length: 14
v_call: TRBV4-2
d_call: TRBD1
clone_size: .
j_call: TRBJ1-2

cdr3_aa: CASSPLLRTDINIQYF
cdr3_nt: TGTGCCAGCAGTCCCCTTTTGAGGACAGACATAAACATTCAGTACTTC
cdr3_length: 16
v_call: TRBV27
d_call: .
clone_size: .
j_call: TRBJ2-4

cdr3_aa: CASSPEGDRVFSNSPLHF
cdr3_nt: TGTGCCAGCAGCCCGGAGGGGGACAGGGTCTTTTCGAATTCACCCCTCCACTTT
cdr3_length: 18
v_call: TRBV3-1/TRBV3-2
d_call: TRBD1
clone_size: .
j_call: TRBJ1-6

cdr3_aa: CASSQESQGAWGYTF
cdr3_nt: TGCGCCAGCAGCCAAGAGTCACAGGGGGCTTGGGGCTACACCTTC
cdr3_length: 15
v_call: TRBV4-1
d_call: TRBD1
clone_size: few
j_call: TRBJ1-2

cdr3_aa: CASSQDQGQVGNEQFF
cdr3_nt: TGTGCCAGCAGCCAAGATCAGGGACAGGTGGGCAATGAGCAGTTCTTC
cdr3_length: 16
v_call: TRBV3-1/TRBV3-2
d_call: TRBD1
clone_size: .
j_call: TRBJ2-1

cdr3_aa: CASSGAGFRNEQYF
cdr3_nt: TGTGCCAGCAGTGGAGCAGGCTTCCGTAACGAGCAGTACTTC
cdr3_length: 14
v_call: TRBV25-1
d_call: .
clone_size: .
j_call: TRBJ2-7

cdr3_aa: CASSFPRGQGSVNTGELFF
cdr3_nt: TGCGCCAGCAGCTTCCCCCGGGGACAGGGTTCTGTGAACACCGGGGAGCTGTTTTTT
cdr3_length: 19
v_call: TRBV5-1
d_call: TRBD1
clone_size: .
j_call: TRBJ2-2

cdr3_aa: CASSLAGWHTGELFF
cdr3_nt: TGTGCCAGCAGCTTGGCAGGGTGGCACACCGGGGAGCTGTTTTTT
cdr3_length: 15
v_call: TRBV5-8
d_call: .
clone_size: .
j_call: TRBJ2-2

cdr3_aa: CASSSLHTEAFF
cdr3_nt: TGTGCCAGCAGTAGTCTCCACACTGAAGCTTTCTTT
cdr3_length: 12
v_call: TRBV9
d_call: .
clone_size: .
j_call: TRBJ1-1

cdr3_aa: CASSYSKLANQPQHF
cdr3_nt: TGTGCCAGCAGTTACTCGAAGCTCGCTAATCAGCCCCAGCATTTT
cdr3_length: 15
v_call: TRBV6-5
d_call: .
clone_size: .
j_call: TRBJ1-5

cdr3_aa: CASSQGSVDRGETQYF
cdr3_nt: TGTGCCAGCAGCCAAGGGTCAGTAGACAGGGGTGAGACCCAGTACTTC
cdr3_length: 16
v_call: TRBV11-2
d_call: TRBD1
clone_size: .
j_call: TRBJ2-5

cdr3_aa: CASSLQGNYGYTF
cdr3_nt: TGTGCCAGCAGTCTCCAGGGTAACTATGGCTACACCTTC
cdr3_length: 13
v_call: TRBV3-1/TRBV3-2
d_call: .
clone_size: .
j_call: TRBJ1-2

cdr3_aa: CASSPPGGFPYGYTF
cdr3_nt: TGTGCCAGCAGCCCCCCGGGGGGTTTCCCTTACGGCTACACCTTC
cdr3_length: 15
v_call: TRBV7-9
d_call: .
clone_size: .
j_call: TRBJ1-2

cdr3_aa: CAISGGREDQPQHF
cdr3_nt: TGTGCCATCAGTGGTGGCAGGGAGGATCAGCCCCAGCATTTT
cdr3_length: 14
v_call: TRBV10-3
d_call: .
clone_size: .
j_call: TRBJ1-5

cdr3_aa: CASSPGTGDYGYTF
cdr3_nt: TGTGCCAGCTCACCGGGGACAGGGGACTATGGCTACACCTTC
cdr3_length: 14
v_call: TRBV18
d_call: TRBD1
clone_size: .
j_call: TRBJ1-2

cdr3_aa: CASSEGGAPEKLFF
cdr3_nt: TGTGCCAGCAGTGAAGGGGGCGCGCCTGAAAAACTGTTTTTT
cdr3_length: 14
v_call: TRBV6-1
d_call: .
clone_size: once
j_call: TRBJ1-4

cdr3_aa: CASSDGEGAWTEAFF
cdr3_nt: TGCGCCAGCAGTGATGGTGAGGGGGCGTGGACTGAAGCTTTCTTT
cdr3_length: 15
v_call: TRBV10-2
d_call: TRBD1
clone_size: few
j_call: TRBJ1-1

cdr3_aa: CASSIGRYYGYTF
cdr3_nt: TGTGCCAGTAGTATAGGCCGGTACTATGGCTACACCTTC
cdr3_length: 13
v_call: TRBV19
d_call: .
clone_size: .
j_call: TRBJ1-2

cdr3_aa: CASSEPRGDTEAFF
cdr3_nt: TGTGCCAGCAGTGAACCCAGGGGAGACACTGAAGCTTTCTTT
cdr3_length: 14
v_call: TRBV9
d_call: .
clone_size: .
j_call: TRBJ1-1

cdr3_aa: CASSSTQGAEGYTF
cdr3_nt: TGTGCCAGCAGCTCAACACAGGGGGCGGAGGGCTACACCTTC
cdr3_length: 14
v_call: TRBV11-2
d_call: TRBD1
clone_size: few
j_call: TRBJ1-2

cdr3_aa: CASSVQGASNQPQHF
cdr3_nt: TGTGCCAGCAGCGTACAGGGGGCTAGCAATCAGCCCCAGCATTTT
cdr3_length: 15
v_call: TRBV7-2
d_call: TRBD1
clone_size: .
j_call: TRBJ1-5

cdr3_aa: CASSYRDREGNTEAFF
cdr3_nt: TGTGCCAGCAGCTACCGGGACAGGGAGGGGAACACTGAAGCTTTCTTT
cdr3_length: 16
v_call: TRBV6-6
d_call: TRBD1
clone_size: .
j_call: TRBJ1-1